This is a list of T cell receptor beta chains from one sample in a study of beta chain features in type 1 diabetes. Generated by immunoSEQ multiplex PCR, the TCRdb table keeps only in-frame clones and is missing some. The sample includes a few hundred thousand clones, approximately 15% of them seen just once. The sequenced sample consisted of naive CD4+ T cells from blood. Receptor source: a man under 40 with type 1 diabetes. The CDR3 runs from the conserved cysteine through the conserved F or W. Each record gives: clone size, V gene, J gene, CDR3 protein. Clone size is stated in some rows and not others, as once, few, many or a class when expanded.

clone_size: few; v_call: TRBV30; j_call: TRBJ1-1; cdr3_aa: CAWSGGNTEAFF
clone_size: .; v_call: TRBV29-1; j_call: TRBJ1-1; cdr3_aa: CSAYRQGGTEAFF
clone_size: .; v_call: TRBV14; j_call: TRBJ1-1; cdr3_aa: CASSQEEAFF
clone_size: few; v_call: TRBV5-6; j_call: TRBJ2-3; cdr3_aa: CASSRTSGKLDTQYF
clone_size: few; v_call: TRBV5-1; j_call: TRBJ2-3; cdr3_aa: CASSFGDRADTQYF
clone_size: .; v_call: TRBV7-9; j_call: TRBJ1-1; cdr3_aa: CASSSPGWNTEAFF
clone_size: .; v_call: TRBV6-6; j_call: TRBJ2-3; cdr3_aa: CASSYSPGGGDTQYF
clone_size: .; v_call: TRBV13; j_call: TRBJ2-6; cdr3_aa: CASSLVGRGSGANVLTF
clone_size: few; v_call: TRBV30; j_call: TRBJ2-2; cdr3_aa: CAWFEGAGELFF
clone_size: few; v_call: TRBV5-1; j_call: TRBJ2-1; cdr3_aa: CASSPGTGGDEQFF
clone_size: few; v_call: TRBV5-4; j_call: TRBJ1-2; cdr3_aa: CASSPRGGSYGYTF
clone_size: few; v_call: TRBV29-1; j_call: TRBJ1-2; cdr3_aa: CSGEDRATYGYTF
clone_size: few; v_call: TRBV5-1; j_call: TRBJ2-3; cdr3_aa: CASSPSGEVDTQYF
clone_size: .; v_call: TRBV9; j_call: TRBJ2-1; cdr3_aa: CASSGQGVEQFF
clone_size: few; v_call: TRBV7-8; j_call: TRBJ2-2; cdr3_aa: CASSERDRVIGELFF
clone_size: .; v_call: TRBV19; j_call: TRBJ2-3; cdr3_aa: CASSIEGLAGASTDTQYF
clone_size: few; v_call: TRBV19; j_call: TRBJ2-2; cdr3_aa: CASSTQGFTGELFF
clone_size: few; v_call: TRBV13; j_call: TRBJ2-3; cdr3_aa: CASSLRIAGADTQYF
clone_size: .; v_call: TRBV11-2; j_call: TRBJ1-1; cdr3_aa: CASSLTPGTRNTEAFF
clone_size: few; v_call: TRBV2; j_call: TRBJ2-7; cdr3_aa: CASSLTAYEQYF
clone_size: few; v_call: TRBV5-8; j_call: TRBJ1-5; cdr3_aa: CASSLVYGTGSQPQHF
clone_size: .; v_call: TRBV5-4; j_call: TRBJ2-1; cdr3_aa: CASSLGMAGEYNEQFF
clone_size: few; v_call: TRBV28; j_call: TRBJ2-7; cdr3_aa: CASSPQGRGHDYEQYF
clone_size: .; v_call: TRBV28; j_call: TRBJ1-1; cdr3_aa: CASSSHDRGVTEAFF
clone_size: .; v_call: TRBV4-1; j_call: TRBJ2-1; cdr3_aa: CASSQDLGGGPYNEQFF
clone_size: .; v_call: TRBV10-3; j_call: TRBJ1-1; cdr3_aa: CAIKAGDTEAFF
clone_size: few; v_call: TRBV6-5; j_call: TRBJ1-2; cdr3_aa: CASSSTGGQGAYGYTF
clone_size: few; v_call: TRBV7-2; j_call: TRBJ2-3; cdr3_aa: CASSPGGADTQYF
clone_size: .; v_call: TRBV4-2; j_call: TRBJ2-7; cdr3_aa: CASSQAPGLTYEQYF
clone_size: .; v_call: TRBV4-1; j_call: TRBJ2-2; cdr3_aa: CASSQALRSGGTGELFF
clone_size: .; v_call: TRBV19; j_call: TRBJ1-5; cdr3_aa: CASSTQGDQPQHF
clone_size: .; v_call: TRBV29-1; j_call: TRBJ2-5; cdr3_aa: CSVEPGGETQYF
clone_size: .; v_call: TRBV2; j_call: TRBJ2-7; cdr3_aa: CASRRTFSYEQYF
clone_size: .; v_call: TRBV5-6; j_call: TRBJ2-7; cdr3_aa: CASSSDTGGGYEQYF
clone_size: .; v_call: TRBV30; j_call: TRBJ1-2; cdr3_aa: CAWYQGYGYTF
clone_size: few; v_call: TRBV4-1; j_call: TRBJ2-7; cdr3_aa: CASSQDGAGLAWEQYF
clone_size: few; v_call: TRBV19; j_call: TRBJ1-5; cdr3_aa: CASSIPGQGSNQPQHF
clone_size: .; v_call: TRBV4-1; j_call: TRBJ1-5; cdr3_aa: CASSHETGDQPQHF
clone_size: few; v_call: TRBV6-6; j_call: TRBJ1-6; cdr3_aa: CASSGTGTGNSPLHF
clone_size: .; v_call: TRBV5-1; j_call: TRBJ1-1; cdr3_aa: CASSFGKGEAFF
clone_size: .; v_call: TRBV27; j_call: TRBJ1-2; cdr3_aa: CASSLSPPQASYGYTF
clone_size: few; v_call: TRBV23-1; j_call: TRBJ2-7; cdr3_aa: CASSQPKLPGQGISEQYF
clone_size: .; v_call: TRBV18; j_call: TRBJ2-7; cdr3_aa: CASSPPTGGRNEQYF
clone_size: .; v_call: TRBV15; j_call: TRBJ2-7; cdr3_aa: CATSRGGTGGSSYEQYF
clone_size: few; v_call: TRBV4-2; j_call: TRBJ2-7; cdr3_aa: CASSQVSSSYEQYF